The 4 T cell receptor beta chains given below trace back to one sample, sequenced in a study of response to subunit inactivated influenza vaccine. TCRdb processed the RT-PCR reads anew with MiXCR; each CDR3 protein has one entry. This sample has roughly 790,000 distinct CDR3 sequences, with over 20% found just once. Here the sequenced sample was PBMCs from blood, taken around 5 days after vaccination. Every receptor here comes from a man aged 45-60 years who received an inactivated influenza vaccine.

This clonotype has ten or more counts. The chain uses TRBV5-1 and TRBJ2-5, with no clear D. This CDR3 region has 12 residues. V lost 1 base, J lost 5 bases, and 6 bases lay in between. Germline V gene lookup returns CDR1 SGHRS and CDR2 YFSETQ. CDR3 bases: TGCGCCAGCAGCTTGTACGGTGAGACCCAGTACTTC. Its protein product is CASSLYGETQYF.

The chain joins TRBV20-1 to TRBJ2-3, with TRBD1 matching over 7 bases. The CDR3 has 16 amino acids. V lost 6 bases and J lost 2; bases outside the gene matches: 14. Germline values: CDR1 DFQATT, CDR2 SNEGSKA (reference sequence). As DNA, the CDR3 is TGCAGTGCCAAAGAGGGGGCGCGGACTTTCACAGATACGCAGTATTTT. Its translation: CSAKEGARTFTDTQYF.

The V and J genes are TRBV20-1 and TRBJ2-1, with 10 bases fitting TRBD2. After removal of 5 bases from V and 13 bases from J, the junction contained 11 bases not matched to a gene. This CDR3 region has 13 residues. CDR1 is DFQATT, CDR2 SNEGSKA, per germline (reference sequence). CDR3 sequence (DNA): TGCAGTGCTGAGGGGGCTAGCGGGAGCAGTCAGTTCTTC. Translating gives CSAEGASGSSQFF.

The sample holds many counts of this clonotype. The chain couples TRBV5-6 to TRBJ2-1; D uncertain. The V end lost 4 bases, the J end lost 5 bases, and 4 bases lay between the germline ends. The CDR3 has 11 amino acids. In germline, CDR1 is SGHDT, CDR2 YYEEEE. For the CDR3, the DNA is TGTGCCAGCAGCGTCCACAATGAGCAGTTCTTC. Translation: CASSVHNEQFF.